This T cell receptor (beta chain) was recorded in a study of graft-versus-host responses after intestinal transplantation. Germline assignment: CDR1 LGHNA and CDR2 YNFKEQ. V lost 1 base and J lost 3; bases outside the gene matches: 5. The CDR3 is made up of 15 amino acids. The table came from immunoSEQ multiplex PCR; TCRdb's copy has only in-frame clones and leaves some out. Of tens of thousands of clones in the sample, roughly 95% were seen once. The origin of this receptor is a human patient who received an intestinal transplant, so some T cells may come from the graft donor. The genes are TRBV4-2 and TRBJ1-1, with 7 bases matching TRBD1. The source was PBMCs, collected 156 days after intestinal transplant. The CDR3 reads CASSQGPGGHTEAFF. Here the CDR3 DNA reads TGTGCCAGCAGCCAAGGTCCAGGGGGGCACACTGAAGCTTTCTTT.